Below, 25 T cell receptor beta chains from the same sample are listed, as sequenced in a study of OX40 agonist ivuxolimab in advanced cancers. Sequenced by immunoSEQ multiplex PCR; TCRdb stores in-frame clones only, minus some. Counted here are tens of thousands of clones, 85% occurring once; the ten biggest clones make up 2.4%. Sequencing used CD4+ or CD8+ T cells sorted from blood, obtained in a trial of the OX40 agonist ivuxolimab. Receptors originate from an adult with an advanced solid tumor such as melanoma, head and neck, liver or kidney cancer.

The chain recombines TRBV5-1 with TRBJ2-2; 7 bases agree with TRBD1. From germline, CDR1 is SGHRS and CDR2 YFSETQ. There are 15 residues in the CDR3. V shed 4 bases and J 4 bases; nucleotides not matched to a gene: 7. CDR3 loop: CASSPRQGGTGELFF. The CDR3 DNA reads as TGCGCCAGCAGCCCTCGACAGGGCGGCACCGGGGAGCTGTTTTTT.

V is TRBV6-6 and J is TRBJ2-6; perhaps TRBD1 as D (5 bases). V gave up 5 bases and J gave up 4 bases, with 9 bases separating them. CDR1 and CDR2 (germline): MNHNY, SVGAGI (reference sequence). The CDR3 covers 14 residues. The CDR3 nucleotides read TGTGCCAGCAGTACAGGTCGCGGGGCCAACGTCCTGACTTTC. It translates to CASSTGRGANVLTF.

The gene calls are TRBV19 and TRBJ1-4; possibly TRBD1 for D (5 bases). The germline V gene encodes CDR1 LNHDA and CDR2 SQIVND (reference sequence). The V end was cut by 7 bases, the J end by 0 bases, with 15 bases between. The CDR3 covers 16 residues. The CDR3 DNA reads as TGTGCCAGTACCCTACGGGGGGGTCCAACTAATGAAAAACTGTTTTTT. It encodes CASTLRGGPTNEKLFF.

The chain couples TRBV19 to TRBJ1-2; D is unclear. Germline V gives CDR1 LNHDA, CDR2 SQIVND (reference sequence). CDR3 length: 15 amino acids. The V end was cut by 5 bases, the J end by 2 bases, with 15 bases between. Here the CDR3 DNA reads TGTGCCAGTAGTCTTCAGATAAATCCCAACTATGGCTACACCTTC. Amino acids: CASSLQINPNYGYTF.

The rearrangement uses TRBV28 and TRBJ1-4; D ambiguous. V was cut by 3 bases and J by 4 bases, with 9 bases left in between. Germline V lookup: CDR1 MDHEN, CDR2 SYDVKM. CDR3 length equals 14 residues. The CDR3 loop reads CASSFGRSNEKLFF. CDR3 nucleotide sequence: TGTGCCAGCAGTTTTGGGAGAAGTAATGAAAAACTGTTTTTT.

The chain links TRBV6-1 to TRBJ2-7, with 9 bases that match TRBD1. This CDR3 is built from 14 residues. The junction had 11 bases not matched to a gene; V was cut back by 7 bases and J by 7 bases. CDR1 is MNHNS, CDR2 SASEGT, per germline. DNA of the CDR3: TGTGCCAGCATACCGACAGGGGGGTGGGTAGAGCAGTACTTC. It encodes CASIPTGGWVEQYF.

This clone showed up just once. This CDR3 is CASSMDSLTSYNEQFF. CDR3 nucleotides: TGTGCCAGCAGCATGGACTCTCTGACCTCCTACAATGAGCAGTTCTTC. The genes are TRBV6-7 and TRBJ2-1; D may be TRBD2 (5 bases). TRBV6-7 is identified as an open reading frame with a role that is uncertain. Trimming cost V 6 bases and J 0 bases, with 15 bases left between them. There are 16 residues in the CDR3.

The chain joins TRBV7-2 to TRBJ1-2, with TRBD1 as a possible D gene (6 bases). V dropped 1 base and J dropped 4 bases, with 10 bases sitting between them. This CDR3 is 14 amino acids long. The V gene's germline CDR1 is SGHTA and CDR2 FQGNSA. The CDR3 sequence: CASSLGGQGYGYTF. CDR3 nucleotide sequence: TGTGCCAGCAGCTTAGGGGGGCAGGGCTATGGCTACACCTTC.

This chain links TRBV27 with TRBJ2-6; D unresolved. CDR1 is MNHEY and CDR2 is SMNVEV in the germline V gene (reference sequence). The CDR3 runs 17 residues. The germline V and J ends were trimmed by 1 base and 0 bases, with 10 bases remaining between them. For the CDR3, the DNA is TGTGCCAGCAGTTTATGGGCAGGATCCTCTGGGGCCAACGTCCTGACTTTC. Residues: CASSLWAGSSGANVLTF.

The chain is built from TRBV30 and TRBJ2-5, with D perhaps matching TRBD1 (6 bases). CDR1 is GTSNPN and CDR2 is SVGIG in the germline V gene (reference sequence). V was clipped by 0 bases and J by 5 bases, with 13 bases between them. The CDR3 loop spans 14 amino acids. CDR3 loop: CAWSVQGGGETQYF. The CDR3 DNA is TGTGCCTGGAGTGTACAGGGCGGAGGTGAGACCCAGTACTTC.

CDR3 amino acids: CASSFLSGGADTGELFF. The DNA for the CDR3 is TGTGCCAGCAGCTTTTTGAGCGGGGGGGCAGACACCGGGGAGCTGTTTTTT. The chain joins TRBV7-9 to TRBJ2-2, with TRBD2 identical over 10 bases. The ends lost 3 bases at V and 3 bases at J; junction bases unmatched: 7. Germline V gives CDR1 SEHNR, CDR2 FQNEAQ (reference sequence). The CDR3 has 17 residues.

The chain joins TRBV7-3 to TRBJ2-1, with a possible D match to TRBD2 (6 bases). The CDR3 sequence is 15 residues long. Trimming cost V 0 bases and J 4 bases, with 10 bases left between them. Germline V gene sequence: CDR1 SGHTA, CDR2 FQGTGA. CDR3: CASSLTPTSYNEQFF. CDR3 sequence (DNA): TGTGCCAGCAGCTTAACCCCGACTAGTTACAATGAGCAGTTCTTC.

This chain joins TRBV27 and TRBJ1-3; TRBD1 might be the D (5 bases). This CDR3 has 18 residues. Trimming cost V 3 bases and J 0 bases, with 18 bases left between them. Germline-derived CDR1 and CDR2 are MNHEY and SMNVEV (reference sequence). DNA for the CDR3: TGTGCCAGCAGTTTGGGGCTTTTACGGCGAGGCTCTGGAAACACCATATATTTT. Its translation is CASSLGLLRRGSGNTIYF.

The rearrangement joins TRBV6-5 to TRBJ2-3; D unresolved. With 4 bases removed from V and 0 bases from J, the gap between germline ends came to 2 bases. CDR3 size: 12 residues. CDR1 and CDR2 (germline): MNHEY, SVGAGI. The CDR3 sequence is CASSSSTDTQYF. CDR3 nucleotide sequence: TGTGCCAGCAGTTCCAGCACAGATACGCAGTATTTT.

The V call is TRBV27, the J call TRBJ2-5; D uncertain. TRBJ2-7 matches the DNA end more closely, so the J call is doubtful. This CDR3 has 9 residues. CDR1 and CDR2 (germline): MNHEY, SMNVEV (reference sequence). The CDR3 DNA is TGTGCCCTCTCCTACGAGCAGTACTTC. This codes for CALSYEQYF.

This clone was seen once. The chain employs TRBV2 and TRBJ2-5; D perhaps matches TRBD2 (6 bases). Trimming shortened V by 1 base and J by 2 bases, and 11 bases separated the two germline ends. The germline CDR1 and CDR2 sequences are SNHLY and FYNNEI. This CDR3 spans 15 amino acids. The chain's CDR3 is CASSEGPAGQETQYF. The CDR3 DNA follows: TGTGCCAGCAGTGAAGGGCCGGCGGGGCAAGAGACCCAGTACTTC.

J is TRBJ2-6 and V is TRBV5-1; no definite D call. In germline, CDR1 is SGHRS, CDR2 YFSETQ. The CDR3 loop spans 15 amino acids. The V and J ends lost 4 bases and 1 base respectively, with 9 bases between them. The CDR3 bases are TGCGCCAGCAGCCCCACATTATCTGGGGCCAACGTCCTGACTTTC. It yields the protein CASSPTLSGANVLTF.

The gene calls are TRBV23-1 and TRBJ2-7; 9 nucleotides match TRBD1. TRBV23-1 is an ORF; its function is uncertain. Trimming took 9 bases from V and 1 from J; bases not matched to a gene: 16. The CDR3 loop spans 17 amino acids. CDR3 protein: CARTTGGDSAWSYEQYF. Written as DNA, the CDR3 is TGCGCCAGGACCACAGGGGGCGATTCGGCGTGGTCCTACGAGCAGTACTTC.

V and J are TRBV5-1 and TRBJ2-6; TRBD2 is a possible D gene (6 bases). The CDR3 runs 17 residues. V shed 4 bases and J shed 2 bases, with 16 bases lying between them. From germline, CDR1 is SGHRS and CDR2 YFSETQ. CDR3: CASSPSGVGAGANVLTF. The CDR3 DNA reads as TGCGCCAGCAGCCCCTCGGGGGTAGGGGCTGGGGCCAACGTCCTGACTTTC.

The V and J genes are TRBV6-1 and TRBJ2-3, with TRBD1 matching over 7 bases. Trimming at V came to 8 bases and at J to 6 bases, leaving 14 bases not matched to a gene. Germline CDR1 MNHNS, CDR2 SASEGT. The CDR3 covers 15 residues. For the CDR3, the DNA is TGTGCCAGCCGAATGACAGGGACAAGAGGGGATACGCAGTATTTT. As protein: CASRMTGTRGDTQYF.

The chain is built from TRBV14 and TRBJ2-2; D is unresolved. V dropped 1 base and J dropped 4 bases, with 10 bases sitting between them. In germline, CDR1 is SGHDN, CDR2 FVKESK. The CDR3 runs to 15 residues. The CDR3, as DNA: TGTGCCAGCAGCCAAGCTGGACGGTTCACCGGGGAGCTGTTTTTT. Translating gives CASSQAGRFTGELFF.

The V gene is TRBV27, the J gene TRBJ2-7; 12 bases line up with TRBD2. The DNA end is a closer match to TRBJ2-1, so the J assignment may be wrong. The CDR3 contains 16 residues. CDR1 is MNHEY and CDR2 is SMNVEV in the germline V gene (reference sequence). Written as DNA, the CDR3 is TGTGCCAGCAGCGGACTAGCGGGGATCCGGGGACGGGAGCAGTTCTTC. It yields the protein CASSGLAGIRGREQFF.

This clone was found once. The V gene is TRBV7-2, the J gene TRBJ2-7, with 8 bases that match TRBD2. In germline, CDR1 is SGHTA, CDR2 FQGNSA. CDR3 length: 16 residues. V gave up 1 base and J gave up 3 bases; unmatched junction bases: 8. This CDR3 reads CASSLEAGGGLYEQYF. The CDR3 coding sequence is TGTGCCAGCAGCTTAGAGGCGGGCGGGGGGCTCTACGAGCAGTACTTC.

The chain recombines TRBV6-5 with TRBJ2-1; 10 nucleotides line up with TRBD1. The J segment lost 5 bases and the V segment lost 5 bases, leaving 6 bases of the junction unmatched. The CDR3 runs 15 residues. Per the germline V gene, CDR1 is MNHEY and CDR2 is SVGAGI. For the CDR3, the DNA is TGTGCCAGCAGTCGGCTGGGACAGGGGCACAATGAGCAGTTCTTC. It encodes CASSRLGQGHNEQFF.

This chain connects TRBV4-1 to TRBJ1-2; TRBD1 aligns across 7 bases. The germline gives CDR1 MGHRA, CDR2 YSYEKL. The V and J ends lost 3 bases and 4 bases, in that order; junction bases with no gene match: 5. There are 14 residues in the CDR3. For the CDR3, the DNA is TGCGCCAGCAGCCAGCCGGCAGGGGGCTATGGCTACACCTTC. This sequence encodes CASSQPAGGYGYTF.